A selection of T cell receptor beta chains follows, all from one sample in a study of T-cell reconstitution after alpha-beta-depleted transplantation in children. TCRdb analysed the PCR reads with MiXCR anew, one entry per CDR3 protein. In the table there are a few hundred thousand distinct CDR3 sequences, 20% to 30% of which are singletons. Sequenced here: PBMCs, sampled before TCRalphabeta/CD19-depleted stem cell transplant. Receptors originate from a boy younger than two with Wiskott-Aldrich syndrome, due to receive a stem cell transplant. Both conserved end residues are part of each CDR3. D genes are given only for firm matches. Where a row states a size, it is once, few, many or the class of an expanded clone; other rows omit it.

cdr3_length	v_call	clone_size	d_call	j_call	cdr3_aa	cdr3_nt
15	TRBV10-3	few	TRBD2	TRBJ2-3	CAIAGGGPRTDTQYF	TGTGCCATCGCGGGGGGAGGACCCCGCACAGATACGCAGTATTTT
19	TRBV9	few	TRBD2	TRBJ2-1	CASSVGRTSGSSGRHEQFF	TGTGCCAGCAGCGTAGGGCGGACTAGCGGGAGTTCTGGCCGTCATGAGCAGTTCTTC
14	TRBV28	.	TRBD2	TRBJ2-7	CASRRGTTAYEQYF	TGTGCCAGCAGACGCGGGACTACCGCCTACGAGCAGTACTTC
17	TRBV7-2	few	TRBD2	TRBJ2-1	CASSPSSGRASYNEQFF	TGTGCCAGCAGCCCTTCTAGCGGGAGGGCCTCCTACAATGAGCAGTTCTTC
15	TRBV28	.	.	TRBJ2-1	CASSLILGTRNEQFF	TGTGCCAGCAGTTTAATTCTTGGCACGAGGAATGAGCAGTTCTTC
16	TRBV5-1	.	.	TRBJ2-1	CASSFAGVFNHNEQFF	TGCGCCAGCAGCTTTGCAGGGGTTTTTAATCACAATGAGCAGTTCTTC
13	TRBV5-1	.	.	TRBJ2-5	CASSLELTGTQYF	TGCGCCAGCAGCTTGGAATTGACGGGTACCCAGTACTTC
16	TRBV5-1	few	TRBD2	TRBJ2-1	CASSPGPGLAGNEQFF	TGCGCCAGCAGCCCTGGACCAGGACTAGCGGGAAATGAGCAGTTCTTC
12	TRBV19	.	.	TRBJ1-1	CASRRPTEEAFF	TGTGCCAGTAGGAGACCGACGGAGGAAGCTTTCTTT
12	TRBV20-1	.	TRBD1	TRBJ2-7	CSAPGTGGMQYF	TGCAGTGCGCCGGGGACAGGAGGGATGCAGTACTTC
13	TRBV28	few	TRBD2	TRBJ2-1	CAFLAVINNEQFF	TGTGCGTTCCTAGCGGTGATAAACAATGAGCAGTTCTTC
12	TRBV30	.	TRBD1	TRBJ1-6	CAWRQGSSPLHF	TGTGCCTGGAGACAGGGGAGTTCACCCCTCCACTTT
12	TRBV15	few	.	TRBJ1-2	CATSRDISGYTF	TGTGCCACCAGCAGAGACATTAGTGGCTACACCTTC
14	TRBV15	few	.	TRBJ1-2	CATSRDTANYGYTF	TGTGCCACCAGCAGAGATACAGCTAACTATGGCTACACCTTC
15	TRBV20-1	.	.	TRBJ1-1	CSARDIPGVNTEAFF	TGCAGTGCTAGAGACATCCCAGGGGTGAACACTGAAGCTTTCTTT
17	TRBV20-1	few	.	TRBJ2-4	CSARWDGGAAAKNIQYF	TGCAGTGCTAGATGGGACGGAGGGGCTGCAGCCAAAAACATTCAGTACTTC
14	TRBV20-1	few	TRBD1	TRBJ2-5	CSAQTRQGAETQYF	TGCAGTGCGCAAACCAGACAGGGGGCTGAGACCCAGTACTTC
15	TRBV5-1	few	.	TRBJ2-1	CASSKDLGSYNEQFF	TGCGCCAGCAGCAAGGACCTCGGCTCCTACAATGAGCAGTTCTTC
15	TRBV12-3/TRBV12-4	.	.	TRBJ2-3	CASSFEGVRTDTQYF	TGTGCCAGCAGTTTCGAGGGGGTGCGCACAGATACGCAGTATTTT
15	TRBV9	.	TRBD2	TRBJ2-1	CASSVGTSALDEQFF	TGTGCCAGCAGCGTAGGTACTAGCGCATTGGATGAGCAGTTCTTC
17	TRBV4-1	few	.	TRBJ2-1	CASSQIGGGFGYNEQFF	TGCGCCAGCAGCCAAATTGGAGGAGGGTTTGGTTACAATGAGCAGTTCTTC
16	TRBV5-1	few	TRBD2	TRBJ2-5	CASSLAVSGGGETQYF	TGCGCCAGCAGCTTGGCTGTTAGCGGGGGTGGAGAGACCCAGTACTTC
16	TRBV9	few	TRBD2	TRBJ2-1	CASSYVAAAGVNEQFF	TGTGCCAGCAGCTACGTAGCGGCAGCGGGAGTCAATGAGCAGTTCTTC
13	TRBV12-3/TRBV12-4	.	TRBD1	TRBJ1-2	CASSEGQGVGYTF	TGTGCCAGCAGTGAAGGACAGGGGGTCGGCTACACCTTC
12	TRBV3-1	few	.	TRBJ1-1	CASSPTGFGAFF	TGTGCCAGCAGTCCAACAGGGTTCGGAGCTTTCTTT
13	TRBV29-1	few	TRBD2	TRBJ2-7	CSALAGGPYEQYF	TGCAGCGCCCTAGCGGGAGGGCCCTACGAGCAGTACTTC
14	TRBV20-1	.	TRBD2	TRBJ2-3	CSARDTSGGNTQYF	TGCAGTGCTAGAGATACCTCGGGAGGAAATACGCAGTATTTT
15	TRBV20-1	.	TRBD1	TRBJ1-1	CSARDPGTANTEAFF	TGCAGTGCTAGAGATCCCGGGACAGCGAACACTGAAGCTTTCTTT
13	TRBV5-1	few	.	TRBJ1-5	CASSPSVGQPQHF	TGCGCCAGCAGCCCCTCGGTAGGGCAGCCCCAGCATTTT
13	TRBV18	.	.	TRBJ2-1	CASSGLTRGEQFF	TGTGCCAGCTCAGGACTCACCAGGGGTGAGCAGTTCTTC
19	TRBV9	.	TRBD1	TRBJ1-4	CASSVSPIRQGVGDEKLFF	TGTGCCAGCAGCGTAAGCCCCATAAGACAGGGAGTCGGTGATGAAAAACTGTTTTTT
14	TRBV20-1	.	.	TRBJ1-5	CSASSGKGNQPQHF	TGCAGTGCTAGCTCCGGGAAGGGCAATCAGCCCCAGCATTTT
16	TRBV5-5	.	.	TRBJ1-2	CASSFELGQGRNGYTF	TGTGCCAGCAGCTTTGAATTAGGTCAGGGACGTAATGGCTACACCTTC
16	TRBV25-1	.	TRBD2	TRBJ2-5	CASSESIAGVRETQYF	TGTGCCAGCAGTGAATCAATAGCGGGAGTTCGAGAGACCCAGTACTTC
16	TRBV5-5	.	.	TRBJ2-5	CASSLFVGRVEETQYF	TGTGCCAGCAGCTTGTTTGTTGGCAGGGTGGAGGAGACCCAGTACTTC
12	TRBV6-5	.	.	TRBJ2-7	CASSDWGNEQYF	TGTGCCAGCAGTGATTGGGGGAACGAGCAGTACTTC
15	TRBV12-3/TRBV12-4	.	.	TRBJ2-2	CASRREVANTGELFF	TGTGCCAGCAGGAGGGAGGTCGCGAACACCGGGGAGCTGTTTTTT
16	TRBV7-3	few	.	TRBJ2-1	CASSLLGPRVYNEQFF	TGTGCCAGCAGCTTATTGGGACCCAGGGTGTACAATGAGCAGTTCTTC
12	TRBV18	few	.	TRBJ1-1	CASSPQQGEAFF	TGTGCCAGCTCACCCCAACAGGGAGAAGCTTTCTTT
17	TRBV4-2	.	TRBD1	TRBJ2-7	CASSQDVGGTGVDEQYF	TGTGCCAGCAGCCAAGATGTGGGGGGGACAGGGGTTGACGAGCAGTACTTC
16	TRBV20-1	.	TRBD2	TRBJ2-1	CSARVGGTSGDNEQFF	TGCAGTGCTAGAGTTGGGGGGACTAGCGGGGACAATGAGCAGTTCTTC